These 3 T cell receptor beta chains came from one sample sequenced in a study of shared clonotypes between healthy human individuals. Data came from immunoSEQ multiplex PCR; TCRdb stores just in-frame clones and leaves some out. In the table there are over a million clones, around 76% of which are singletons. The sequenced sample was memory CD4+ T cells sorted from blood. Described subset: CD45RA-negative fraction. Source of these receptors: a man aged 18 to 35 in good health.

The CDR3 nucleotides are TGTGCCTGGAGTGTAACTAGCGGGAGGTCTAATGAGCAGTTCTTC. It specifies CAWSVTSGRSNEQFF. The V call is TRBV30, the J call TRBJ2-1; TRBD2 matches at 12 bases. Per the germline V gene, CDR1 is GTSNPN and CDR2 is SVGIG (reference sequence). CDR3 length equals 15 residues. Trimming took 0 bases from V and 7 from J; bases not matched to a gene: 4.

The chain combines TRBV11-2 with TRBJ1-2, with 8 bases aligning to TRBD1. V lost 5 bases and J lost 4; bases outside the gene matches: 12. This CDR3 has 16 amino acids. Germline V gene data show CDR1 as SGHAT and CDR2 as FQNNGV. The CDR3 loop is CASSPLGQGVGYGYTF. The CDR3 nucleotides read TGTGCCAGCAGCCCCCTCGGACAGGGCGTAGGCTATGGCTACACCTTC.

V and J are TRBV2 and TRBJ2-7; D is perhaps TRBD1 (5 bases). Germline V gene lookup returns CDR1 SNHLY and CDR2 FYNNEI. V was trimmed by 2 bases and J by 2 bases, leaving 10 bases between them. The CDR3 totals 14 residues. CDR3 sequence (DNA): TGTGCCAGCAGTGAATTGGGGCAGACCTACGAGCAGTACTTC. Protein: CASSELGQTYEQYF.